These 10 T cell receptor beta chains originate from one sample sequenced in a study of blood T cells in healthy people across ages (dated by TCRdb to about 2015). The library came from 5' RACE. Sequenced on an Illumina HiSeq 2500. A second PCR of roughly 6 to 11 cycles was run with a J-beta primer mix and a sample-barcoded 5' primer. TCRdb cleaned the public reads at Q25 with fastp, built clones with MiXCR and kept in-frame beta chains. Identical CDR3 proteins give one entry, which carries the most common genes and DNA. The sample table contains more than 650,000 distinct CDR3 sequences; only one count was recorded for about 26% of them. Less than 3.5% of the sample is held by the ten biggest clonotypes. These data were also filed under a second study, of T cells of mothers and their children.

Source material: blood. The source is a boy between 10 and 17 years old in good health.

This clonotype was detected once. The rearrangement joins TRBV10-2 to TRBJ2-5, with 9 positions matching TRBD1. The V gene's germline CDR1 is WSHSY and CDR2 SAAADI. V was pared by 8 bases and J by 11 bases, with 9 bases of the junction left unmatched. The CDR3 is made up of 12 amino acids. Here the CDR3 DNA reads TGCGCCAGCGAGGGACAGGGAAGGGAGCAGTACTTC. Translating it yields CASEGQGREQYF.

This clonotype was seen more than once but under ten times. This chain connects TRBV2 to TRBJ1-2; no clear D gene. Trimming took 8 bases from V and 7 from J, leaving 14 bases between them. This CDR3 is 12 amino acids long. Germline CDR1 SNHLY, CDR2 FYNNEI. The DNA of the CDR3 is TGTGCCAGCCGGACCGGGGTCCGTGGCTACACCTTC. Translation gives CASRTGVRGYTF.

The rearrangement uses TRBV20-1 and TRBJ2-3, with D unresolved. Germline V gives CDR1 DFQATT, CDR2 SNEGSKA (reference sequence). V was cut by 1 base and J by 1 base, with 6 bases left in between. The length of the CDR3 is 13 residues. DNA of the CDR3: TGCAGTGCTAGAGTTCTTCGCACAGATACGCAGTATTTT. Translating gives CSARVLRTDTQYF.

This chain uses TRBV5-1 with TRBJ2-1, with D possibly matching TRBD2 (7 bases). The germline CDR1 and CDR2 sequences are SGHRS and YFSETQ. Trimming removed 1 base from V and 6 bases from J, with 11 bases in between. The CDR3 extends over 14 amino acids. The chain's CDR3 is CASSLNGGPNEQFF. CDR3 nucleotides: TGCGCCAGCAGCTTGAACGGGGGGCCCAATGAGCAGTTCTTC.

The chain employs TRBV5-1 and TRBJ2-5; 10 bases map to TRBD1. The J call may be wrong; the DNA end is better matched by TRBJ2-1. The CDR3 has 17 residues. Germline CDR1 reads SGHRS; CDR2 reads YFSETQ. CDR3 nucleotide sequence: TGCGCCAGCAGCTTGGAGGTAATGGACAGGGGGAGATCTGAGCAGTTCTTC. Its translation: CASSLEVMDRGRSEQFF.

This clonotype was counted only a few times. The rearrangement uses TRBV30 and TRBJ2-7; D is perhaps TRBD1 (6 bases). V was trimmed by 2 bases and J by 7 bases, leaving 15 bases between them. CDR3 length: 13 residues. Germline values: CDR1 GTSNPN, CDR2 SVGIG (reference sequence). CDR3 sequence: CAWSQGKVGEQYF. The CDR3 DNA reads TGTGCCTGGAGTCAGGGGAAGGTCGGGGAGCAGTACTTC. Combining the CDR3 with reference TRBV30 and TRBJ2-7 gives the whole variable domain SQTIHQWPATLVQPVGSPLSLECTVEGTSNPNLYWYRQAAGRGLQLLFYSVGIGQISSEVPQNLSASRPQDRQFILSSKKLLLSDSGFYLCAWSQGKVGEQYFGPGTRLTVT.

This clonotype was seen a handful of times. V and J are TRBV6-2 or TRBV6-3 and TRBJ2-4, with a weak D call TRBD1 (6 bases). The CDR3 has 15 amino acids. V was shortened by 0 bases and J by 5 bases, with 11 bases between the two germline ends. Germline CDR1 reads MNHEY; CDR2 reads SVGEGT. This CDR3 is CASSYSAGDQNIQYF. CDR3 sequence (DNA): TGTGCCAGCAGTTACTCGGCAGGGGACCAAAACATTCAGTACTTC.

This chain connects TRBV24-1 to TRBJ2-3, with D tentatively TRBD2 (5 bases). This CDR3 contains 16 residues. CDR1 KGHDR and CDR2 SFDVKD come from the germline V gene. Trimming removed 0 bases at V and 0 bases at J, with 9 bases between. The CDR3 nucleotides are TGTGCCACCAGTGATTTGGGAGGAACTAGCACAGATACGCAGTATTTT. Amino acid sequence: CATSDLGGTSTDTQYF.

This clonotype was counted once. The chain has TRBV29-1 and TRBJ1-5; 7 bases fit TRBD1. J lost 3 bases, V lost 6 bases, and 5 bases had no gene match. The CDR3 has 13 amino acids. Germline-derived CDR1 and CDR2 are SQVTM and ANQGSEA. CDR3 nucleotides: TGCAGCGTCGGACAGGAGTTCAATCAGCCCCAGCATTTT. This sequence encodes CSVGQEFNQPQHF.

This chain links TRBV5-1 with TRBJ2-5; 11 nucleotides match TRBD1. Per germline, CDR1 SGHRS and CDR2 YFSETQ. This CDR3 comprises 16 residues. V shed 5 bases, J shed 0 bases, and the junction held 6 bases outside the gene matches. CDR3 in amino acids: CASRGGTGGYQETQYF. The CDR3 nucleotides are TGCGCCAGCAGGGGAGGGACAGGGGGTTACCAAGAGACCCAGTACTTC.